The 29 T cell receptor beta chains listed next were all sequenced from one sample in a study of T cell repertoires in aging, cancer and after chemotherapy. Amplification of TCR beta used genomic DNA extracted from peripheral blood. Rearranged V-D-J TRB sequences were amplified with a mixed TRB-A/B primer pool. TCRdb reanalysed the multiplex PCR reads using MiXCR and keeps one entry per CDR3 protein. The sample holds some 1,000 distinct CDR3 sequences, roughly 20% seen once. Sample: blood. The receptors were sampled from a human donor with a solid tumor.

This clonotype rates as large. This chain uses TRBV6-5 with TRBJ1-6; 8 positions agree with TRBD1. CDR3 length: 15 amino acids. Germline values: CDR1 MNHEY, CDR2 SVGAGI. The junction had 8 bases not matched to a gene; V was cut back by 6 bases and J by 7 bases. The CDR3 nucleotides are TGTGCCAGCAGCCCCCTTGGGACAGGAAATTCACCCCTCCACTTT. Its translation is CASSPLGTGNSPLHF.

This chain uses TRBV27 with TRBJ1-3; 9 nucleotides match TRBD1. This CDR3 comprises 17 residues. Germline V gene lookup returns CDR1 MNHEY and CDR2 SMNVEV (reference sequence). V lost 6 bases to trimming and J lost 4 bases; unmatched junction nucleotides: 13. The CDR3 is CASRQGATPAEGNTIYF. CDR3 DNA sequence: TGTGCCAGCAGACAGGGGGCCACCCCTGCTGAAGGAAACACCATATATTTT.

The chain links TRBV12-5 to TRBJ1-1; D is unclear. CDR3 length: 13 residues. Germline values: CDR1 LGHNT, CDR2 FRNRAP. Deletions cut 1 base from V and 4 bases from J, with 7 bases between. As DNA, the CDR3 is TGTGCTAGTGGTTTGGGGGGAGGCACTGAAGCTTTCTTT. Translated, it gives CASGLGGGTEAFF.

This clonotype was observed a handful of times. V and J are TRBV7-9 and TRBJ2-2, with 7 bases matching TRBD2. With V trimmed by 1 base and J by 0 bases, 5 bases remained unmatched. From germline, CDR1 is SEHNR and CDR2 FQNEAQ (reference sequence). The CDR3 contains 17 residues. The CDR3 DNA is TGTGCCAGCAGCTTAGACCCGGGACTACCGAACACCGGGGAGCTGTTTTTT. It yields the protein CASSLDPGLPNTGELFF.

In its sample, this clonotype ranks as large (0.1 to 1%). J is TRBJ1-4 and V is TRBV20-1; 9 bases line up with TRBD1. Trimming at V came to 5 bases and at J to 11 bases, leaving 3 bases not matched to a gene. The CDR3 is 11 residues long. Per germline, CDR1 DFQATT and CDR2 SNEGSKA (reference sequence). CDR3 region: CSAWTGAKLFF. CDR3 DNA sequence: TGCAGTGCTTGGACAGGGGCTAAACTGTTTTTT.

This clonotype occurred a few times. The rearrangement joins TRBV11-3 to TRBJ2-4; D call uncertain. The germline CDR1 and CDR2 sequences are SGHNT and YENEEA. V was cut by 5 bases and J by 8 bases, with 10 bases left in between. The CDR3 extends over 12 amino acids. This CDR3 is CASSILYDIQYF. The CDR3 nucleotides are TGTGCCAGCAGCATACTTTACGACATTCAGTACTTC. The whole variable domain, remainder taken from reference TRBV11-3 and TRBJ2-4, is EAGVVQSPRYKIIEKKQPVAFWCNPISGHNTLYWYLQNLGQGPELLIRYENEEAVDDSQLPKDRFSAERLKGVDSTLKIQPAELGDSAVYLCASSILYDIQYFGAGTRLSVL.

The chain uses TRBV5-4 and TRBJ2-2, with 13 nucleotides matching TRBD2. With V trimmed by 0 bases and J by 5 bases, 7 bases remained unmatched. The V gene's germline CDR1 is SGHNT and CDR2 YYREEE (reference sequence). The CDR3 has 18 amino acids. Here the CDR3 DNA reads TGTGCCAGCAGCTTGGGCACTAGCGGGAGGGCCTCGACCGGGGAGCTGTTTTTT. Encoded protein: CASSLGTSGRASTGELFF.

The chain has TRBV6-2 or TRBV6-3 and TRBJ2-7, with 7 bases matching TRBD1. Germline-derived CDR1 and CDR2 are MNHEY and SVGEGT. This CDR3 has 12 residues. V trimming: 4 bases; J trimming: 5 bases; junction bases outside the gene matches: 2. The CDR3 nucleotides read TGTGCCAGCAGTTTAGGGGGCCACGAGCAGTACTTC. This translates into CASSLGGHEQYF.

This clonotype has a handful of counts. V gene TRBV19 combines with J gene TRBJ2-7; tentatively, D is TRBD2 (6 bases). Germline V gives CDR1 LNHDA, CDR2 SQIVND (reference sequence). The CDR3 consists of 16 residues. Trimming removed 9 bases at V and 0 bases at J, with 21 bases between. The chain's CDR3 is CARRTTSSAASYEQYF. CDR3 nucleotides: TGTGCCAGGAGAACCACCTCTAGCGCCGCCTCCTACGAGCAGTACTTC. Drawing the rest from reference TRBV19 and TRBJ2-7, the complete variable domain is DGGITQSPKYLFRKEGQNVTLSCEQNLNHDAMYWYRQDPGQGLRLIYYSQIVNDFQKGDIAEGYSVSREKKESFPLTVTSAQKNPTAFYLCARRTTSSAASYEQYFGPGTRLTVT.

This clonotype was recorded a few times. The CDR3 region is CASSPYPGLAGLQDQYF. The CDR3 nucleotides are TGTGCCAGCAGCCCCTACCCGGGACTAGCGGGCTTACAGGATCAGTACTTC. This rearrangement joins TRBV7-2 to TRBJ2-4; TRBD2 matches 12 bases. The V and J ends lost 5 bases and 12 bases, in that order; junction bases with no gene match: 17. The length of the CDR3 is 17 residues. Germline CDR1 is SGHTA and CDR2 is FQGNSA. The complete variable domain, with remaining parts taken from reference TRBV7-2 and TRBJ2-4, reads GAGVSQSPSNKVTEKGKDVELRCDPISGHTALYWYRQSLGQGLEFLIYFQGNSAPDKSGLPSDRFSAERTGGSVSTLTIQRTQQEDSAVYLCASSPYPGLAGLQDQYFGAGTRLSVL.

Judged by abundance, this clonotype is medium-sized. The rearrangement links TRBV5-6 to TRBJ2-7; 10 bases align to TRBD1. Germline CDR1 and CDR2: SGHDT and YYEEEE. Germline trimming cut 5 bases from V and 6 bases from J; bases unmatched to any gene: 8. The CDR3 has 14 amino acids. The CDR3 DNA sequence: TGTGCCAGCAGACCGACCGGGACAGGGGTCGAGCAGTACTTC. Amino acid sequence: CASRPTGTGVEQYF. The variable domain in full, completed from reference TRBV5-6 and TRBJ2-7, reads DAGVTQSPTHLIKTRGQQVTLRCSPKSGHDTVSWYQQALGQGPQFIFQYYEEEERQRGNFPDRFSGHQFPNYSSELNVNALLLGDSALYLCASRPTGTGVEQYFGPGTRLTVT.

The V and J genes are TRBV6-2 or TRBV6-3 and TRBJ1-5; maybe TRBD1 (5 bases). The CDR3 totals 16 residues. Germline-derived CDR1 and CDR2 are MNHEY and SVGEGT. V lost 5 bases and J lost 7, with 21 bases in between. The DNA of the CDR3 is TGTGCCAGCAGTGGTGGCGGGGACCTCCCTCAGCAGCCCCAGCATTTT. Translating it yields CASSGGGDLPQQPQHF.

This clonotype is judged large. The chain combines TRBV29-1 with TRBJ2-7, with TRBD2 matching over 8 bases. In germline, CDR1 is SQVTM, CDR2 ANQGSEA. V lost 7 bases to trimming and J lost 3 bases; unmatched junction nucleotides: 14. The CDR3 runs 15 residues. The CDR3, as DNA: TGCAGCGCAAGGTACTCCTCGGGACTAGTCTACGAGCAGTACTTC. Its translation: CSARYSSGLVYEQYF.

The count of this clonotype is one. The DNA for the CDR3 is TGTGCCAGCAATGACAGAACGAACACTGAAGCTTTCTTT. Amino acids: CASNDRTNTEAFF. The chain is built from TRBV25-1 and TRBJ1-1, with D tentatively TRBD1 (5 bases). This CDR3 is built from 13 residues. Per germline, CDR1 MGHDK and CDR2 SYGVNS. The ends were cut back, 7 bases at V and 1 base at J, with 10 bases in the middle.

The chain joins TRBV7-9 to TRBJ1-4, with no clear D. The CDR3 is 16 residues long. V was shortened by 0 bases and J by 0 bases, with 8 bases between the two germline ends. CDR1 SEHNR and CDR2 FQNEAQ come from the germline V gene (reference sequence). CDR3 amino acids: CASSLAWPATNEKLFF. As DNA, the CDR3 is TGTGCCAGCAGCTTAGCGTGGCCAGCAACTAATGAAAAACTGTTTTTT.

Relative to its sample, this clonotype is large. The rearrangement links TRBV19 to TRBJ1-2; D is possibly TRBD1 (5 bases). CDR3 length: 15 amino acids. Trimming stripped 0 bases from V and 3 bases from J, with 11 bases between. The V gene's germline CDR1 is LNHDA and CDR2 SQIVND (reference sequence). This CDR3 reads CASSIDGAGYYGYTF. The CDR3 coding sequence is TGTGCCAGTAGTATAGATGGAGCAGGGTACTATGGCTACACCTTC.

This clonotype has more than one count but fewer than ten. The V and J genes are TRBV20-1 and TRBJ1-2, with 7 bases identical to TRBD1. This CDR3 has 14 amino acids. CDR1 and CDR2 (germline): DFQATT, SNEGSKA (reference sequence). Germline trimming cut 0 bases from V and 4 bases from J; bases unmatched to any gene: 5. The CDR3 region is CSARDRTGGYGYTF. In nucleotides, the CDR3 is TGCAGTGCTAGAGATAGGACAGGAGGCTATGGCTACACCTTC.

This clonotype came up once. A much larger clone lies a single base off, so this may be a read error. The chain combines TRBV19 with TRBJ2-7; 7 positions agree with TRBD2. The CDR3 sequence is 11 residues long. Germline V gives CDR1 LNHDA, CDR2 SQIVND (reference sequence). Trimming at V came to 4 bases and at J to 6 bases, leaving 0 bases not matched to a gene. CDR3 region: CASSRGGEQYF. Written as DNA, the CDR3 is TGTGCCAGTAGTAGGGGGGGCGAGCAGTACTTC.

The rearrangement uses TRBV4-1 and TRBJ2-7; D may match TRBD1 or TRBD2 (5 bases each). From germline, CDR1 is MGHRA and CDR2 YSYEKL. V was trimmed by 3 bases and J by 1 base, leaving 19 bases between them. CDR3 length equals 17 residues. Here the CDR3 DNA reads TGCGCCAGCAGCCATGTGGGCTCCGGGACGGTGTCCTACGAGCAGTACTTC. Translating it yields CASSHVGSGTVSYEQYF.

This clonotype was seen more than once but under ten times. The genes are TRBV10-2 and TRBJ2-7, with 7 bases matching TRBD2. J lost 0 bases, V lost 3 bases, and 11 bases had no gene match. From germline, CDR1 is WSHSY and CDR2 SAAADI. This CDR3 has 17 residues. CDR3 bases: TGCGCCAGCAGTGACCCGGGGGGTTATACGAGCTCCTACGAGCAGTACTTC. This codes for CASSDPGGYTSSYEQYF.

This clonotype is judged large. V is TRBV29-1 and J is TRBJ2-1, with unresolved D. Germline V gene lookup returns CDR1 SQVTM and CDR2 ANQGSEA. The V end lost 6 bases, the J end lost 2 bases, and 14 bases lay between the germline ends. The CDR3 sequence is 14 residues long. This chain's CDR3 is CSVPGVAAYNEQFF. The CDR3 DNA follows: TGCAGCGTGCCAGGAGTAGCAGCCTACAATGAGCAGTTCTTC.

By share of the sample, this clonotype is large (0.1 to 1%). Here the CDR3 DNA reads TGTGCCAGCAGCCTTATAACTAGGGGTAGCTATGGCTACACCTTC. Its protein is CASSLITRGSYGYTF. The V and J genes are TRBV6-6 and TRBJ1-2, with D possibly TRBD1 on 5 matching bases. Per germline, CDR1 MNHNY and CDR2 SVGAGI (reference sequence). V lost 6 bases and J lost 4, with 18 bases in between. The CDR3 totals 15 residues.

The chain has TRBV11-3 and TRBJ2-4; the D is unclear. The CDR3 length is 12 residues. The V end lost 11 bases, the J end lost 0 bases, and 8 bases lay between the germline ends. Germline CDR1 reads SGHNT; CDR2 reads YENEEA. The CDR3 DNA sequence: TGTGCCGGCGGAGTAGCCAAAAACATTCAGTACTTC. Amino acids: CAGGVAKNIQYF.

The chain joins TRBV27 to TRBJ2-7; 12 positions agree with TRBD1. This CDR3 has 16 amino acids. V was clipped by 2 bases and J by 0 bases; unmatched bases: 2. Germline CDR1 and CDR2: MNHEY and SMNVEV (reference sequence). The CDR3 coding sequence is TGTGCCAGCAGTTTAGGGGACAGGGGGCTCTCCTACGAGCAGTACTTC. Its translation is CASSLGDRGLSYEQYF.

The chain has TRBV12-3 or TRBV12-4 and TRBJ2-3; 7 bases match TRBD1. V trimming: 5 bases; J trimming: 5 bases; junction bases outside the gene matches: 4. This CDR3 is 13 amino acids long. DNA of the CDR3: TGTGCCAGCAGTGAGGGGGCTAAAGATACGCAGTATTTT. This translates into CASSEGAKDTQYF.

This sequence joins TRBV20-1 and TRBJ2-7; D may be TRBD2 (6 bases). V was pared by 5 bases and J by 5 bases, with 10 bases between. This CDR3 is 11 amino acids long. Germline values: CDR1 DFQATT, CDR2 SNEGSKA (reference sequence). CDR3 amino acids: CSAPGTDEQYF. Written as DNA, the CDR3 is TGCAGTGCTCCCGGGACTGACGAGCAGTACTTC.

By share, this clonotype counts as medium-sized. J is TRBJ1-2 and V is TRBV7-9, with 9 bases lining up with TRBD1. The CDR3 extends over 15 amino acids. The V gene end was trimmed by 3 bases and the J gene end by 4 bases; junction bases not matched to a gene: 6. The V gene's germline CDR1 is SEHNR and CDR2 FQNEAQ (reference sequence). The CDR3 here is CASSFTGGAGYGYTF. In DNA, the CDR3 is TGTGCCAGCAGCTTTACAGGGGGCGCCGGCTATGGCTACACCTTC.

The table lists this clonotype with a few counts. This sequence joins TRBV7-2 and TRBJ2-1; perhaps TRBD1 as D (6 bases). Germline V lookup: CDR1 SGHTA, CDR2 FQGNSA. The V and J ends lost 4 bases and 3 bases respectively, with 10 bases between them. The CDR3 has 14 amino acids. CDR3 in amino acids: CASSSGVIYNEQFF. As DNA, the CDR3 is TGTGCCAGCAGCTCAGGGGTAATCTACAATGAGCAGTTCTTC.

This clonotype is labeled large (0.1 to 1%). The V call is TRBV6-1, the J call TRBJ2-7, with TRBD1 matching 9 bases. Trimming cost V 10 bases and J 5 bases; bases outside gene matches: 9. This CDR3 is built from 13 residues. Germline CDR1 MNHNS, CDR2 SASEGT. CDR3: CATTGTGLHEQYF. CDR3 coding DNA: TGTGCCACGACCGGGACAGGGCTCCACGAGCAGTACTTC.